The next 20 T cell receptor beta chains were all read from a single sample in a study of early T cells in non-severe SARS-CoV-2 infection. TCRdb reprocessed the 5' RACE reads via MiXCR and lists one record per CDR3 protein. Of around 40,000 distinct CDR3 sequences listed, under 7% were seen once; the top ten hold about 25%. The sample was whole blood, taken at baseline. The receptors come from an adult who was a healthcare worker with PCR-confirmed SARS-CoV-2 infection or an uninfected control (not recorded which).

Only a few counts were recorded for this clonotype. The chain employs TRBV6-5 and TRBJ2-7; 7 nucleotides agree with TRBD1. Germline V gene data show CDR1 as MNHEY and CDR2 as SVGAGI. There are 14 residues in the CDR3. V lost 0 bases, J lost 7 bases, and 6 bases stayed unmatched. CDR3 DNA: TGTGCCAGCAGTTACTCACAGGGGAAACGGGAGCAGTACTTC. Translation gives CASSYSQGKREQYF.

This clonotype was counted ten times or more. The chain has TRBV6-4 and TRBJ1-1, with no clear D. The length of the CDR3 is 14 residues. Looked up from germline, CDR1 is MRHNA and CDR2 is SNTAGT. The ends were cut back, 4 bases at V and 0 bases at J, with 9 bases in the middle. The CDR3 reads CASSGPIMNTEAFF. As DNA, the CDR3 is TGTGCCAGCAGTGGACCTATTATGAACACTGAAGCTTTCTTT.

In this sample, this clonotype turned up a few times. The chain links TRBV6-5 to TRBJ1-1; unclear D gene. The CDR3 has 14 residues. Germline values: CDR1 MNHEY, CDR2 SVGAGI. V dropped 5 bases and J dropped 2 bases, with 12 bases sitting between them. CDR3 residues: CASSAPSVNTEAFF. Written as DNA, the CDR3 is TGTGCCAGCAGTGCCCCGAGCGTTAACACTGAAGCTTTCTTT.

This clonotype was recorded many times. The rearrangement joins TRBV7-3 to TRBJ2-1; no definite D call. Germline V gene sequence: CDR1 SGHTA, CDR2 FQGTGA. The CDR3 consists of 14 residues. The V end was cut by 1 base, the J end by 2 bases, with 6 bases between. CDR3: CASSLSPAYNEQFF. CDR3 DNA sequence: TGTGCCAGCAGCTTAAGCCCTGCCTACAATGAGCAGTTCTTC.

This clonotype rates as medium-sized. CDR3 protein: CASSFFPGQGTEAFF. In DNA, the CDR3 is TGTGCCAGCAGTTTTTTTCCGGGACAGGGCACTGAAGCTTTCTTT. The chain combines TRBV27 with TRBJ1-1, with 9 positions matching TRBD1. V was clipped by 3 bases and J by 4 bases; unmatched bases: 6. The germline gives CDR1 MNHEY, CDR2 SMNVEV (reference sequence). There are 15 residues in the CDR3.

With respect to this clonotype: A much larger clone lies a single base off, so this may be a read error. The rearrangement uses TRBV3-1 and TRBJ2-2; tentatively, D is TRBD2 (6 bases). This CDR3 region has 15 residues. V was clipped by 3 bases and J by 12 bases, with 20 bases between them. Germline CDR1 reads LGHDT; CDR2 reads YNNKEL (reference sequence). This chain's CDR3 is CASSHGTSSTEKLFF. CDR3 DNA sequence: TGTGCCAGCAGCCATGGGACTTCCAGCACCGAGAAGCTGTTTTTT.

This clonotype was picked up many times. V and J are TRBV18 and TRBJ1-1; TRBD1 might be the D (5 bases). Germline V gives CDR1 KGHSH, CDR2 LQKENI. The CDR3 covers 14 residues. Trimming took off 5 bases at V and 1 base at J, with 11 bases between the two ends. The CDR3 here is CASSVGTANTEAFF. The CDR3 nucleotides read TGTGCCAGCTCAGTCGGGACCGCGAACACTGAAGCTTTCTTT. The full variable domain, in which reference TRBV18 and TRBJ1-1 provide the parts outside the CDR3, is NAGVMQNPRHLVRRRGQEARLRCSPMKGHSHVYWYRQLPEEGLKFMVYLQKENIIDESGMPKERFSAEFPKEGPSILRIQQVVRGDSAAYFCASSVGTANTEAFFGQGTRLTVV.

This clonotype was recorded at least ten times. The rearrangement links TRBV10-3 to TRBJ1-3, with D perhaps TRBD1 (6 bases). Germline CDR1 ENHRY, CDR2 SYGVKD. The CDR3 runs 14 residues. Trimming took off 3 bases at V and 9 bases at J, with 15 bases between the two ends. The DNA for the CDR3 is TGTGCCATCAGTGATGGAGCAGGGGAGGGCACCATATATTTT. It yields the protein CAISDGAGEGTIYF.

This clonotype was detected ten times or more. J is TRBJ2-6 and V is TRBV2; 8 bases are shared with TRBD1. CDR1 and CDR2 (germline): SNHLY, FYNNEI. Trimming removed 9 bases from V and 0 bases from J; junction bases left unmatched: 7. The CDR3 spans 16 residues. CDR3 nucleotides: TGTGCCAGTTCGACAGGGGTGTACTCTGGGGCCAACGTCCTGACTTTC. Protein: CASSTGVYSGANVLTF.

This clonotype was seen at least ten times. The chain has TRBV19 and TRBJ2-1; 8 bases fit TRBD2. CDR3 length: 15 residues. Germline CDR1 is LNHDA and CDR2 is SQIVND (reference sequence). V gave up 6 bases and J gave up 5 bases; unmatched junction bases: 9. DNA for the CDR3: TGTGCCAGTAGATTACGGGAGGGCCCCCACAATGAGCAGTTCTTC. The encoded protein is CASRLREGPHNEQFF.

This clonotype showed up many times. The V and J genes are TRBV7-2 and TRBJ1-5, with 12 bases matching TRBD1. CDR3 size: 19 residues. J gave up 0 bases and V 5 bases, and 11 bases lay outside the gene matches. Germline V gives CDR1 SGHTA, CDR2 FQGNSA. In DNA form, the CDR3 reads TGTGCCAGCAGCCTAACGCCGGGACAGGGGGCTGTTAGCAATCAGCCCCAGCATTTT. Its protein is CASSLTPGQGAVSNQPQHF.

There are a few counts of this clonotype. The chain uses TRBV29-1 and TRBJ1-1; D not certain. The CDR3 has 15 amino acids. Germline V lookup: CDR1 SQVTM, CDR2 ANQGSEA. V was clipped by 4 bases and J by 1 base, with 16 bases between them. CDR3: CSVASFWGRNTEAFF. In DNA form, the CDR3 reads TGCAGCGTTGCCTCCTTTTGGGGAAGGAACACTGAAGCTTTCTTT.

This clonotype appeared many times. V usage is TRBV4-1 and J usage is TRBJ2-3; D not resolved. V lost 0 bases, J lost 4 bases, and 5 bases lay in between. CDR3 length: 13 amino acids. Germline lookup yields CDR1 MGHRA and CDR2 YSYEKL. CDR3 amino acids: CASSQDMPDTQYF. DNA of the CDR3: TGCGCCAGCAGCCAAGACATGCCAGATACGCAGTATTTT.

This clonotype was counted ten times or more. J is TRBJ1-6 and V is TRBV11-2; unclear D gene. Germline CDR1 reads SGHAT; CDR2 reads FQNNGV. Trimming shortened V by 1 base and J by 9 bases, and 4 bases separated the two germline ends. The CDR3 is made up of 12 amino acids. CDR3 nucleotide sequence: TGTGCCAGCAGCTTAGTAACTTCACCCCTCCACTTT. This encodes CASSLVTSPLHF.

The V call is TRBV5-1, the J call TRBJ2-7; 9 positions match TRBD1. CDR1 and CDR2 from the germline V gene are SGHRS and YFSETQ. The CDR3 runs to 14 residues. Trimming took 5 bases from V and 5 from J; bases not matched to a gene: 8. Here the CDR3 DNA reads TGCGCCAGCAGGGGGACAGGGCGGACTGACGAGCAGTACTTC. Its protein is CASRGTGRTDEQYF. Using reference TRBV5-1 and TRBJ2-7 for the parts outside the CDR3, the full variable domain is KAGVTQTPRYLIKTRGQQVTLSCSPISGHRSVSWYQQTPGQGLQFLFEYFSETQRNKGNFPGRFSGRQFSNSRSEMNVSTLELGDSALYLCASRGTGRTDEQYFGPGTRLTVT.

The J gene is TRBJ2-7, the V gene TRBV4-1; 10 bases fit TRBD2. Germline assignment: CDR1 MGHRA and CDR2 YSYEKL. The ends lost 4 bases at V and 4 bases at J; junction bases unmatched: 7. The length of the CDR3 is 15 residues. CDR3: CASSPGASGSYEQYF. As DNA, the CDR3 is TGCGCCAGCAGCCCTGGGGCTAGCGGGAGTTACGAGCAGTACTTC.

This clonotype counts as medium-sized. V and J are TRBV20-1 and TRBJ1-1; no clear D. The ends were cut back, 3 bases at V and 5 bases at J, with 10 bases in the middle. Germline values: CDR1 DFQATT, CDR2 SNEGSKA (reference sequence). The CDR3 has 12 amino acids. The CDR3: CSAREGSTEAFF. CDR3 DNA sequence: TGCAGTGCTAGGGAGGGTAGTACTGAAGCTTTCTTT.

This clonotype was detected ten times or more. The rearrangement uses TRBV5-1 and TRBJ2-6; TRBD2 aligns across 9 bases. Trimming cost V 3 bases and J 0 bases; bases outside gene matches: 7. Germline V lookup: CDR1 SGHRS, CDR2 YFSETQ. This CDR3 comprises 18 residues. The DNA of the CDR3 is TGCGCCAGCAGCTCGCTAGCGGGACTTTACTCTGGGGCCAACGTCCTGACTTTC. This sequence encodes CASSSLAGLYSGANVLTF.

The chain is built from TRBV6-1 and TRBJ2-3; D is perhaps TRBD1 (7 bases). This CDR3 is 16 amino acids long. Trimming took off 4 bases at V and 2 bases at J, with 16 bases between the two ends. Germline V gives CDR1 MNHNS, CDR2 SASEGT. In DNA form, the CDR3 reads TGTGCCAGCAGTGTTGCCGCGGGACAGATCACAGATACGCAGTATTTT. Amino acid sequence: CASSVAAGQITDTQYF.

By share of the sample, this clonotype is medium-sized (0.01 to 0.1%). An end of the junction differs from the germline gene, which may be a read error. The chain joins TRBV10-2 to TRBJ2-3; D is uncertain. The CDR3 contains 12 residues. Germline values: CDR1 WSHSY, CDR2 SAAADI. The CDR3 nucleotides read TGCGCCAGCAGTGAGTCGGGTCGAGCACAGAATTTT. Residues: CASSESGRAQNF.